The sequence of this T cell receptor beta chain was determined in a study of blood T cell repertoires in COVID-19. Looking at the study overall: Samples taken during acute and convalescent COVID-19 were collected in the United States, Italy and Spain.

The count of this clone is one. Under the authors' procedure: For nucleated cells, counts were estimated from reference gene primer amplification. Clones were sequenced by immunoSEQ multiplex PCR, and TCRdb holds only the in-frame ones, with some missing. That table supplies the V and J calls and clone size; D and trimming were determined from the DNA. The sample lists over 150,000 clones, about four fifths occurring once. The CDR3 length is 14 residues. Germline lookup yields CDR1 ENHRY and CDR2 SYGVKD. After removal of 7 bases from V and 2 bases from J, the junction contained 2 bases not matched to a gene.

Sequencing input: peripheral blood. The source is a human donor in a cohort sampled during active COVID-19. This chain uses TRBV10-3 with TRBJ2-3; 11 bases line up with TRBD2. CDR3 sequence reads: CAITSGGITDTQYF. DNA of the CDR3: TGTGCCATCACTAGCGGGGGGATCACAGATACGCAGTATTTT.